Sequencing of this TCR beta chain was carried out in a study of blood T cells in healthy people across ages. Broader study findings: Naive CD4+ cell counts and diversity both ran higher in long-lived than in aged donors. Estimates based on one million T cells were treated as lower bounds. Among T cells, TCR beta diversity per million cells dropped roughly linearly as age rose.

Donors were healthy Caucasian individuals from Russia aged roughly 6 to 90. This clonotype occurred many times. Its antigen is undetermined. The CDR3 is made up of 14 amino acids. Trimming cost V 4 bases and J 13 bases; bases outside gene matches: 8. Germline CDR1 reads SGHTA; CDR2 reads FQGNSA. Next came a second PCR, run for about 6 to 12 cycles, which used a sample-barcoded 5' primer along with a J-beta primer mix. TCRdb fed the 5' RACE reads into MiXCR, producing one record per CDR3 protein. The profile covers 600,000 or so distinct CDR3 sequences, with under 30% appearing a single time and 15% to 17% taken by the ten largest.

V and J are TRBV7-2 and TRBJ1-6; 9 bases agree with TRBD1. Sequencing was performed on blood. The sequence was collected from a woman over 75 in good health. CDR3 sequence (DNA): TGTGCCAGCAGCTCGAGACAGGGGGAGAGTCCCCTCCACTTT. Amino acids: CASSSRQGESPLHF.